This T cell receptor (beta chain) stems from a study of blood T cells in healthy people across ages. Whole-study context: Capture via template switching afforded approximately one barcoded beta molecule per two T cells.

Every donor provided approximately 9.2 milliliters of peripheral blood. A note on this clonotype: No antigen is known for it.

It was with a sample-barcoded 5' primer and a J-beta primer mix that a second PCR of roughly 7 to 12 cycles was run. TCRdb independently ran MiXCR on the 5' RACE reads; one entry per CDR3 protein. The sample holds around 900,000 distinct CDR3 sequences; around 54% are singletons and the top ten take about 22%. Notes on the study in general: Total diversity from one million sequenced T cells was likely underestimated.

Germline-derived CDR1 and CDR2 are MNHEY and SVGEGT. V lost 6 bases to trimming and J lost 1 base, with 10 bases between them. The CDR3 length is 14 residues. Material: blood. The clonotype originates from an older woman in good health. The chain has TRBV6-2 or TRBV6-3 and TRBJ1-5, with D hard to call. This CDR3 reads CASRGVLSNQPQHF. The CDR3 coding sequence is TGTGCCAGCAGGGGAGTATTGAGCAATCAGCCCCAGCATTTT.